This entry lists 21 T cell receptor beta chains sequenced from one sample in a study of T cell repertoires in cytomegalovirus infection. TCRdb itself ran the reads through MiXCR, one entry per CDR3 protein. In the table there are about 120,000 distinct CDR3 sequences, around 10% of which are singletons. Which antigens these TCRs recognize remains unknown. Material for sequencing was PBMCs, sequenced either directly or after in vitro stimulation (not recorded which). These receptors were taken from a human donor in good health (CMV status not recorded). Some clones in this sample may be carry-over from other donors' samples.

As for this clonotype: A much larger clone differs from this one at a single base, so this may be a read error. This chain links TRBV6-8 with TRBJ1-4; maybe TRBD1 (5 bases). CDR1 is MNHGY, CDR2 SAAAGT, per germline. The V gene lost 6 bases and the J gene lost 6 bases, with 26 bases spanning the gap. This CDR3 has 18 amino acids. The CDR3 DNA follows: TGTGCCAGCAGCCGAACGACAGCTACCGCCGGGAACTATGAAAAACTGTTTTTT. This encodes CASSRTTATAGNYEKLFF.

This clonotype was seen a handful of times. V is TRBV29-1 and J is TRBJ2-1; 8 nucleotides match TRBD2. The CDR3 has 18 residues. The trim removed 6 bases at V and 0 bases at J, leaving 16 bases unmatched. CDR1 SQVTM and CDR2 ANQGSEA come from the germline V gene. In DNA form, the CDR3 reads TGCAGCGTAAAAGGGCTAGCGGGTGGTGCTAGCTCCTACAATGAGCAGTTCTTC. Protein sequence: CSVKGLAGGASSYNEQFF.

This clonotype appeared many times. The chain carries TRBV7-6 and TRBJ2-3; TRBD2 matches 13 bases. The V gene end was trimmed by 1 base and the J gene end by 0 bases; junction bases not matched to a gene: 10. The CDR3 loop spans 20 amino acids. CDR1 SGHVS and CDR2 FNYEAQ come from the germline V gene. CDR3 sequence reads: CASSLGPGLAGPASTDTQYF. The CDR3 coding sequence is TGTGCCAGCAGCTTAGGCCCGGGACTAGCGGGACCGGCTAGCACAGATACGCAGTATTTT.

This clonotype showed up many times. V gene TRBV2 combines with J gene TRBJ2-7, with 8 bases aligning to TRBD2. CDR1 SNHLY and CDR2 FYNNEI come from the germline V gene. The CDR3 loop spans 15 amino acids. After removal of 6 bases from V and 5 bases from J, the junction contained 12 bases not matched to a gene. As DNA, the CDR3 is TGTGCCAGCAGGAACAGGGATAGCGGGACGAACGAGCAGTACTTC. Protein product: CASRNRDSGTNEQYF.

This clonotype was counted a few times. CDR3 protein: CASSSRMYNEQFF. CDR3 DNA: TGTGCCAGCAGCTCAAGGATGTACAATGAGCAGTTCTTC. The rearrangement joins TRBV7-3 to TRBJ2-1; D gene uncertain. Germline V lookup: CDR1 SGHTA, CDR2 FQGTGA. The germline V and J ends were trimmed by 4 bases and 4 bases, with 8 bases remaining between them. CDR3 length: 13 amino acids.

This clonotype was recorded at least ten times. The chain links TRBV7-2 to TRBJ2-5; 12 nucleotides align to TRBD2. Germline V CDR1 and CDR2: SGHTA, FQGNSA. The CDR3 extends over 17 amino acids. V dropped 1 base and J dropped 2; count of bases not matched to a gene: 5. CDR3: CASSLVASGRGQETQYF. The DNA for the CDR3 is TGTGCCAGCAGCTTAGTTGCTAGCGGGAGGGGGCAAGAGACCCAGTACTTC.

There are many counts of this clonotype. The V call is TRBV12-3 or TRBV12-4, the J call TRBJ2-1; the D gene is possibly TRBD2 (5 bases). V lost 0 bases and J lost 4, with 19 bases in between. The CDR3 runs to 18 residues. The CDR3 sequence: CASSLAPVRRALYNEQFF. CDR3 bases: TGTGCCAGCAGTTTAGCCCCCGTTAGGCGGGCCCTATACAATGAGCAGTTCTTC.

This clonotype was observed a handful of times. The chain links TRBV7-2 to TRBJ2-2, with 14 bases identical to TRBD2. Germline loops: CDR1 SGHTA, CDR2 FQGNSA. J lost 7 bases, V lost 3 bases, and 4 bases had no gene match. The CDR3 has 16 amino acids. The CDR3 bases are TGTGCCAGCAGCTTGACTAGCGGGAGGGTCGGCGGGGAGCTGTTTTTT. It encodes CASSLTSGRVGGELFF.

This clonotype has ten or more counts. The J gene is TRBJ1-1, the V gene TRBV7-2; no definite D call. V was trimmed by 4 bases and J by 4 bases, leaving 7 bases between them. The CDR3 totals 12 residues. CDR1 and CDR2 from the germline V gene are SGHTA and FQGNSA. The CDR3 loop is CASSSQVTEAFF. In DNA, the CDR3 is TGTGCCAGCAGCTCCCAGGTCACTGAAGCTTTCTTT. Looking up the rest from reference TRBV7-2 and TRBJ1-1 gives the full variable domain: GAGVSQSPSNKVTEKGKDVELRCDPISGHTALYWYRQSLGQGLEFLIYFQGNSAPDKSGLPSDRFSAERTGGSVSTLTIQRTQQEDSAVYLCASSSQVTEAFFGQGTRLTVV.

This clonotype was detected ten times or more. The rearrangement uses TRBV6-5 and TRBJ1-4, with TRBD1 as a possible D gene (6 bases). The CDR3 runs to 14 residues. Germline V gene data show CDR1 as MNHEY and CDR2 as SVGAGI. V was cut by 6 bases and J by 10 bases, with 18 bases left in between. This CDR3 is CASSPRGAWGKLFF. DNA for the CDR3: TGTGCCAGCAGCCCCCGGGGGGCCTGGGGAAAACTGTTTTTT.

This clonotype was detected ten times or more. The gene calls are TRBV12-3 or TRBV12-4 and TRBJ2-3; TRBD2 is a possible D gene (5 bases). The V gene lost 5 bases and the J gene lost 4 bases, with 10 bases spanning the gap. This CDR3 contains 13 residues. CDR3 amino acids: CASSPGLPDTQYF. CDR3 nucleotide sequence: TGTGCCAGCAGTCCTGGACTTCCAGATACGCAGTATTTT.

The chain links TRBV20-1 to TRBJ2-5; either TRBD1 or TRBD2 may supply D (5 bases each). The CDR3 has 15 residues. Germline CDR1 is DFQATT and CDR2 is SNEGSKA (reference sequence). V lost 1 base and J 4 bases, leaving 16 bases between the germline ends. This CDR3 is CSARGDPGPGETQYF. The CDR3 DNA is TGCAGTGCTAGAGGGGACCCAGGACCGGGAGAGACCCAGTACTTC.

This clonotype was detected a few times. V usage is TRBV11-2 and J usage is TRBJ2-2; either TRBD1 or TRBD2 may fit D (6 bases each). Germline loops: CDR1 SGHAT, CDR2 FQNNGV. The CDR3 runs 17 residues. V lost 0 bases to trimming and J lost 1 base, with 12 bases between them. The CDR3 coding sequence is TGTGCCAGCAGCTTAGAGGGGGCGGGACAGAACACCGGGGAGCTGTTTTTT. Its protein product is CASSLEGAGQNTGELFF.

This clonotype was counted at least ten times. This chain connects TRBV7-6 to TRBJ2-7; perhaps TRBD2 as D (5 bases). CDR3 length: 17 amino acids. Trimming took 0 bases from V and 0 from J, leaving 15 bases between them. Germline CDR1 reads SGHVS; CDR2 reads FNYEAQ. Here the CDR3 DNA reads TGTGCCAGCAGCTTAGCTGCCCTAGCTGAGAGCTCCTACGAGCAGTACTTC. This encodes CASSLAALAESSYEQYF.

The chain has TRBV12-3 or TRBV12-4 and TRBJ1-2; the D is unclear. The CDR3 is 13 residues long. V lost 7 bases and J 7 bases, leaving 16 bases between the germline ends. CDR3 sequence: CASTRKAVGGYTF. The CDR3 DNA is TGTGCCAGCACCCGAAAGGCCGTGGGTGGCTACACCTTC.

There are a few counts of this clonotype. This chain uses TRBV12-3 or TRBV12-4 with TRBJ2-4; 8 bases fit TRBD2. Trimming took 8 bases from V and 3 from J; bases not matched to a gene: 9. The CDR3 is made up of 15 amino acids. CDR3 bases: TGTGCCAGCTCTGCGGGGGGCTTGGACAAAAACATTCAGTACTTC. This gives the protein CASSAGGLDKNIQYF.

The chain couples TRBV7-2 to TRBJ2-5; D not resolved. Between the trimmed V and J ends, which lost 1 base and 1 base, there was a span of 10 bases. The CDR3 length is 15 residues. The germline CDR1 and CDR2 sequences are SGHTA and FQGNSA. The CDR3 region is CASSLDPGRQETQYF. In nucleotides, the CDR3 is TGTGCCAGCAGCTTAGATCCGGGCCGCCAAGAGACCCAGTACTTC.

At least ten counts were recorded for this clonotype. The V gene is TRBV28, the J gene TRBJ2-3; 7 positions match TRBD1. The CDR3 has 15 amino acids. The V and J ends lost 6 bases and 3 bases, in that order; junction bases with no gene match: 9. Germline CDR1 and CDR2: MDHEN and SYDVKM. CDR3 loop: CASSPGGRGTDTQYF. CDR3 nucleotide sequence: TGTGCCAGCAGCCCCGGTGGCAGGGGGACAGATACGCAGTATTTT.

Comment on this clonotype: At one of its ends the junction is not consistent with the germline gene, which may arise from a read error. V is TRBV28 and J is TRBJ1-1; weak D call: TRBD1 (6 bases). CDR1 is MDHEN, CDR2 SYDVKM, per germline. The CDR3 consists of 19 residues. CDR3 sequence reads: CASSYLPGFFIGGGTKAFF. CDR3 coding DNA: TGTGCCAGCAGTTACCTGCCCGGTTTCTTTATCGGGGGCGGCACTAAAGCTTTCTTT.

In this sample, this clonotype turned up many times. The chain joins TRBV28 to TRBJ2-1; D might be TRBD2 (6 bases). Germline V lookup: CDR1 MDHEN, CDR2 SYDVKM. V was cut by 0 bases and J by 8 bases, with 20 bases left in between. The CDR3 extends over 17 amino acids. CDR3 DNA: TGTGCCAGCAGTTTATGGGCACCTAGCGAAGCCGCCCATGAGCAGTTCTTC. Protein product: CASSLWAPSEAAHEQFF.

The rearrangement joins TRBV6-2 or TRBV6-3 to TRBJ2-5; 10 nucleotides align to TRBD2. Trimming removed 9 bases from V and 1 base from J; junction bases left unmatched: 8. The germline CDR1 and CDR2 sequences are MNHEY and SVGEGT. The CDR3 covers 15 residues. The CDR3 DNA reads as TGTGCCAGTTGCTTAGCGGGAGGTCTCCAAGAGACCCAGTACTTC. Its translation: CASCLAGGLQETQYF.